This entry describes one T cell receptor (beta chain). The antigen remains undetermined. CDR1 GTSNPN and CDR2 SVGIG come from the germline V gene (reference sequence). This CDR3 is 15 amino acids long. The V gene lost 0 bases and the J gene lost 2 bases, with 13 bases spanning the gap. The data stem from a study of shared clonotypes between healthy human individuals. Only in-frame clones appear in the TCRdb table, and some are missing; sequencing was by immunoSEQ multiplex PCR. The table records around 2,000,000 clones, more than 85% of them present only once. Naive CD8 cells comprised CD45RO-negative, CCR7-positively selected cells, excluding terminally differentiated effector memory CD45RA+ cells. Study results and limitations: Non-shared clonotypes were found to have lower generation probabilities than the clonotypes that were shared by all four of the sorted-subset donors.

Sample: naive CD8+ T cells from PBMCs. This sequence originates from a young man in good health. Some clones in this sample may be carry-over from other donors' samples. The chain combines TRBV30 with TRBJ1-1, with a possible D match to TRBD1 (5 bases). The CDR3 region is CAWSVWQGSNTEAFF. The CDR3 DNA reads TGTGCCTGGAGTGTATGGCAGGGCTCAAACACTGAAGCTTTCTTT.